The clone carrying this T cell receptor (beta chain) was seen ten or more times. As yet, its antigen is unknown. The data belong to a study of T-cell reconstitution after alpha-beta-depleted transplantation in children. After removal of 6 bases from V and 3 bases from J, the junction contained 7 bases not matched to a gene. Germline V lookup: CDR1 MDHEN, CDR2 SYDVKM. The CDR3 has 15 amino acids. A library of TCRbeta sequences, prepared with unique molecular identifiers, was generated. TCRdb reanalysed the PCR reads using MiXCR and keeps one entry per CDR3 protein. The sample records 450,000 to 550,000 distinct CDR3 sequences, over 9.5% being singletons. Overall study findings and caveats: In patients about two months after transplant, alpha-beta T cells reportedly arose from several hundred expanded graft clones.

The V call is TRBV28, the J call TRBJ2-1, with 8 positions matching TRBD2. The specimen comprised PBMCs, mostly from graft donor cells, sampled 180 days after TCRalphabeta/CD19-depleted stem cell transplant. The sequence came from a female patient younger than 10 who had a stem cell transplant for aplastic anemia, so the T cells may come from the graft donor. CDR3 DNA sequence: TGTGCCAGCAGCCCTACTAGCGGTGGCTACAATGAGCAGTTCTTC. Its translation is CASSPTSGGYNEQFF.